This entry concerns a single T cell receptor beta chain. Its target is unknown. This record comes from a study of blood T cells in healthy people across ages. This CDR3 has 15 amino acids. Losses at the gene ends were 8 bases for V and 6 bases for J; bases not matched to a gene: 16. Germline V gene data show CDR1 as MNHEY and CDR2 as SVGEGT. Whole-study findings and limits: Investigators treated diversity estimates from one million T cells as underestimates.

A J-beta primer mix and a sample-barcoded 5' primer were used in a second PCR of roughly 7 to 12 cycles. TCRdb passed the 5' RACE reads through MiXCR, listing each CDR3 protein once. The profile shows over a million distinct CDR3 sequences, approximately 38% of them singletons. Caucasian individuals from Russia who were healthy and aged about 6 to 95 acted as donors. V is TRBV6-2 or TRBV6-3 and J is TRBJ2-7, with 7 bases aligning to TRBD2. Sequencing input: blood. This sequence originates from a woman under 30 in good health. The DNA for the CDR3 is TGTGCCAGCGCGGACGCGGGAGAGGGGAGTAGCGAGCAGTACTTC. It codes for CASADAGEGSSEQYF.